This T cell receptor (beta chain) was captured in a study of T cells in Graves' hyperthyroidism and ophthalmopathy. General study results and limits: The model identified upcoming ophthalmopathy a median about six months ahead of onset.

Of note for this clonotype: Antigen specificity is unknown.

Germline values: CDR1 SGHTA, CDR2 FQGNSA. V shed 4 bases, J shed 5 bases, and the junction held 7 bases outside the gene matches. The CDR3 covers 16 residues. Amplified TCR beta CDR3 regions came from RNA transcripts. HTBI primers were the set used in a first-round RT-PCR of the TCR CDR3. TCRdb used MiXCR to reprocess the multiplex PCR reads, holding one entry per CDR3 protein. The data show some 740,000 distinct CDR3 sequences, 14% seen once. V gene TRBV7-2 combines with J gene TRBJ2-5; TRBD2 aligns across 13 bases. The TCR originated in a woman younger than 35 with Graves' hyperthyroidism. Sequencing was carried out using blood. CDR3 residues: CASSSGLAGVGETQYF. The CDR3 nucleotides read TGTGCCAGCAGCTCCGGACTAGCGGGAGTAGGGGAGACCCAGTACTTC.